This TCR beta chain was obtained from a study of prognosis after radiotherapy for stage I lung cancer. About the study: The tumor diagnosis was squamous cell carcinoma for six or seven patients and adenocarcinoma for roughly 12. General study points: It was in patients who developed distant metastases that Shannon entropy after stereotactic body radiation therapy was lower.

The TCR beta CDR3 region was amplified from genomic DNA, with two rounds of multiplex PCR being used for the amplification. Used in first-round PCR were primers specific to each TRBV and TRBJ gene. TCRdb redid the calling of the multiplex PCR reads with MiXCR, one entry per CDR3 protein. The sample carries roughly 30,000 distinct CDR3 sequences, roughly 49% recorded once. This clonotype occurred many times. The antigen is unknown. The sample was PBMCs, taken before or after stereotactic body radiation therapy (not recorded which). The sequence was collected from a donor over 45 with non-small cell lung cancer.

The CDR3 sequence is CASSLDPGYEQYF. CDR3 bases: TGTGCCAGCAGCTTAGATCCCGGCTACGAGCAGTACTTC. This chain connects TRBV7-2 to TRBJ2-7; the D is unclear. V shed 1 base and J shed 3 bases, with 7 bases lying between them. Per germline, CDR1 SGHTA and CDR2 FQGNSA. CDR3 size: 13 residues.